This T cell receptor (beta chain) was profiled in a study of shared clonotypes between healthy human individuals. Whole-study results and caveats: Some naive CD4 clonotypes, around 4.9%, turned up in common across a handful of donors.

Profiled with immunoSEQ multiplex PCR; TCRdb holds only in-frame clones, not every one. The data hold about 2 million clones, with about 95% observed a single time. Note on this clone: The antigen remains undetermined.

There are 14 residues in the CDR3. With 3 bases removed from V and 2 bases from J, the gap between germline ends came to 11 bases. Looked up from germline, CDR1 is SNHLY and CDR2 is FYNNEI. CD45RO-negative, CCR7-selected cells formed the naive CD8 fraction, which excluded terminally differentiated effector memory CD45RA+ cells. The sample comprised naive CD8+ T cells sorted from blood. V and J are TRBV2 and TRBJ2-7, with D uncertain. The origin of this receptor is a young man in good health. As DNA, the CDR3 is TGTGCCAGCAGTGATAAGACACTAACCTACGAGCAGTACTTC. Translated, it gives CASSDKTLTYEQYF.